Here is one TCR beta chain with its context. Its target is unknown. TCRdb's table, derived via immunoSEQ multiplex PCR, lists solely in-frame clones and lacks some. Altogether around 100,000 clones are present, roughly 87% being singletons, with the ten largest covering about 5%. This entry belongs to a study of T cell responses to AZD1222 COVID-19 vaccine. Study findings and constraints: Females made up more of the donors, who were largely white British, and clonal diversity may have come out too low.

This CDR3 spans 13 amino acids. From germline, CDR1 is LNHNV and CDR2 YYDKDF (reference sequence). Trimming took off 3 bases at V and 6 bases at J, with 9 bases between the two ends. Sequences were derived from peripheral blood, sampled on day 0 of AZD1222 vaccination. This clonotype was sampled from an adult in good health. The genes are TRBV15 and TRBJ1-5; D is unresolved. Here the CDR3 DNA reads TGTGCCACCAGCAGTATTGGTATTCAGCCCCAGCATTTT. Residues: CATSSIGIQPQHF.